This TCR beta chain originates from a study of blood T cell repertoires in COVID-19 (dated by TCRdb to about 2020). About the study as a whole: Samples covering the acute and convalescent phases of COVID-19 were provided by collaborators in the United States, Italy and Spain. The material from the prospective study consisted of cDNA or gDNA derived from T cells, B-cell-depleted T cells, or PBMCs. Where HLA class I and class II types were available, the types were taken from metadata supplied by the sample provider, not from assay-based typing. Samples came from the ongoing ImmuneRACE study (first 160 participants) plus 1,254 subjects from 6 global collaborators. The dataset comprised deeply sampled blood TCRbeta repertoires from subjects exposed to, actively infected with, or recovered from COVID-19. A de-identified subject ID, COVID-19 status, age in years and sex were almost always included in the sample metadata. A freely available public database, intended as a resource for researchers studying the immune response to SARS-CoV-2, is where the repertoires were released.

A remark on this clone: The antigen it binds to is not known. Base qualities are not provided; no much larger clone lies one nucleotide away.

TCRbeta CDR3 regions were amplified from genomic DNA by means of the immunoSEQ Assay, a bias-controlled multiplex PCR. The paper's processing steps were these. Nucleated cell counts per sample were estimated from amplification of reference gene primers within the assay. To quantify the absolute abundance of each unique TCRbeta CDR3 rearrangement, sequence reads were collapsed and filtered. For each sample, productive Simpson clonality was calculated as the square root of Simpson's diversity index across productive rearrangements. The source is immuneACCESS, and TCRdb retained only in-frame sequences with V and J called. Part of the clones is not carried over; for the studies checked, unresolved V genes explain less than half of this, and the remainder is unexplained. The V and J calls and clone size come from that table; D and trimming were worked out from the DNA. In this sample the table shows about 45,000 clones, approximately 85% of which occur a single time. The ten biggest clones cover 25% to 35% of the sample.

The CDR3 numbers 14 residues from cysteine through phenylalanine. Just CDR3 DNA is preserved here, 42 bases in frame from base 1. Trimmed from V: 4 bases; trimmed from J: 4 bases; junction bases lacking a gene match: 10. Taken from the germline V gene (reference sequence), the CDR1 and CDR2 loops are GTSNPN and SVGIG. Whole blood was collected in K2EDTA tubes by collaborating institutions according to the institutions' own protocols. For TCRbeta analysis, collaborators shipped samples as frozen whole blood, isolated PBMCs, or DNA extracted from either of those sample types. Overall results and qualifications from the work: How much clinical and demographic metadata was included differed by source and by participant, and the metadata was provided uncurated.

The sequence was collected from a woman of 80 years or more with acute or convalescent COVID-19. Sequences were obtained from peripheral blood. The sequence is built from TRBV30 and TRBJ2-7; TRBD1 agrees with 7 junctional bases. The sequenced DNA is TGTGCCTGGAATCCCATAGGGGGCTCGTACGAGCAGTACTTC. It translates to CAWNPIGGSYEQYF.